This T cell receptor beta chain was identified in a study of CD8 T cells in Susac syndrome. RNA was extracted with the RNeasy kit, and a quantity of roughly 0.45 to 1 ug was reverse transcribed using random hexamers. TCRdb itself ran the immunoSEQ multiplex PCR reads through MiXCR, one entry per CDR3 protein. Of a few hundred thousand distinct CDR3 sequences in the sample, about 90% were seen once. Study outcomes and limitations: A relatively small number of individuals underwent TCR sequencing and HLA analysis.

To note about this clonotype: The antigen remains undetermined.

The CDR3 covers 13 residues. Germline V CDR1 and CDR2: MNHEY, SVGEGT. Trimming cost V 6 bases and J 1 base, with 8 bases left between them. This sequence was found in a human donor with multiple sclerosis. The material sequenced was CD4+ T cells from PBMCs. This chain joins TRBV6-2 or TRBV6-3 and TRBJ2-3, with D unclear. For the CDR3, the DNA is TGTGCCAGCAGGAAGGACGGCACAGATACGCAGTATTTT. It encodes CASRKDGTDTQYF.